The clone carrying this T cell receptor (beta chain) was found a few times. As yet, its antigen is unknown. Cyclophosphamide on days +3 and +4 followed busulfan-fludarabine conditioning and a marrow graft. Generated by immunoSEQ multiplex PCR, the TCRdb table keeps only in-frame clones and is missing some. The table lists about 3,300 clones, around 79% of them singletons, with about 8.8% in the top ten. The source of the sample is a study of T cells after posttransplantation cyclophosphamide. Losses at the gene ends were 0 bases for V and 5 bases for J; bases not matched to a gene: 4. This CDR3 has 15 residues. Germline CDR1 is SGDLS and CDR2 is YYNGEE. Study-wide results and limits: Skin or GI-infiltrating T cells shared few TRB sequences with blood.

This specimen was PBMCs, taken about 190 days after allogeneic stem cell transplant with posttransplant cyclophosphamide. The receptor comes from a male patient between 60 and 69 years old who received an allogeneic stem cell transplant from a related donor and was CMV-positive. Some T cells here may be from the graft donor. V is TRBV9 and J is TRBJ2-2; 7 nucleotides line up with TRBD1. CDR3 sequence reads: CASSVEGARTGELFF. The CDR3 region has the DNA TGTGCCAGCAGCGTAGAGGGGGCAAGAACCGGGGAGCTGTTTTTT.